These T cell receptor beta chains were read from a single sample in a study of blood T cells in healthy people across ages. TCRdb analysed the 5' RACE reads with MiXCR anew, one entry per CDR3 protein. The sample shows about 640,000 distinct CDR3 sequences, 58% of them seen only once. The material sequenced was blood. The receptors were gathered from a man in his sixties in good health. Each CDR3 is given with its conserved first and last residue. Each record gives: D gene, clone size, J gene, V gene, CDR3 DNA, CDR3 protein. A D gene is named only where the DNA matches it firmly. Not all rows give a size; the values are once, few, many and, for expanded clones, a class.

TRBD2 | NA | TRBJ2-1 | TRBV4-2 | TGTGCCAGCAGCCAAGGGCTAGCGGGGGTTTACAATGAGCAGTTCTTC | CASSQGLAGVYNEQFF
TRBD1 | NA | TRBJ1-1 | TRBV2 | TGTGCCAGCACAATGACAGGGGCGAACACTGAAGCTTTCTTT | CASTMTGANTEAFF
NA | few | TRBJ2-1 | TRBV25-1 | TGTGCCAGCAGTCCGCCCCGTTACAATGAGCAGTTCTTC | CASSPPRYNEQFF
NA | NA | TRBJ2-5 | TRBV6-5 | TGTGCCAGCAGTATCCAGGCCCATCAAGAGACCCAGTACTTC | CASSIQAHQETQYF
NA | few | TRBJ2-7 | TRBV6-2/TRBV6-3 | TGTGCCAGCAGTTACGTGGGGTACGAGCAGTACTTC | CASSYVGYEQYF
TRBD1 | NA | TRBJ2-5 | TRBV5-1 | TGCGCCAGCAGCTTGGCGGGACAGAGCGGACGGACCCAGTACTTC | CASSLAGQSGRTQYF
NA | NA | TRBJ1-1 | TRBV29-1 | TGCAGCGTTGAAGAATACTCCGTTGGTACTGAAGCTTTCTTT | CSVEEYSVGTEAFF
NA | NA | TRBJ1-4 | TRBV20-1 | TGCAGTGCCCCCCGAGGGGGGGGAGGTGAAAAACTGTTTTTT | CSAPRGGGGEKLFF
NA | NA | TRBJ2-4 | TRBV20-1 | TGCAGTGCCAAGGCGCTAGCCAAAAACATTCAGTACTTC | CSAKALAKNIQYF
NA | NA | TRBJ2-7 | TRBV27 | TGTGCCAGCAGCCTCGGGTTCCTTTCCCCCTACGAGCAGTACTTC | CASSLGFLSPYEQYF
NA | few | TRBJ2-5 | TRBV20-1 | TGCAGTGCTAGAAGGAGCAGGGCCGTCCAAGAGACCCAGTACTTC | CSARRSRAVQETQYF
NA | NA | TRBJ2-7 | TRBV20-1 | TGCAGTGCGGAGGGGCAGTTCGACGAGCAGTACTTC | CSAEGQFDEQYF
NA | NA | TRBJ2-5 | TRBV10-3 | TGTGCCATCAGTCCTAACGGTCTAGTGAACCAAGAGACCCAGTACTTC | CAISPNGLVNQETQYF
TRBD1 | NA | TRBJ1-2 | TRBV6-6 | TGTGCCAGCACTAGGGACAGCGCTAACTATGGCTACACCTTC | CASTRDSANYGYTF
NA | NA | TRBJ2-5 | TRBV18 | TGTGCCAGCTCACCGCGGCCCCGGTCCGGGGAGACCCAGTACTTC | CASSPRPRSGETQYF
TRBD2 | NA | TRBJ2-2 | TRBV5-1 | TGCGCCAGCAGAGGAGCAAGCGGGGGTACGAACACCGGGGAGCTGTTTTTT | CASRGASGGTNTGELFF
TRBD2 | NA | TRBJ2-1 | TRBV4-2 | TGTGCCAGCAGCCAAGCGTCGACTAGCGGGGGGGCCGTTGAGCAGTTCTTC | CASSQASTSGGAVEQFF
TRBD2 | NA | TRBJ2-5 | TRBV29-1 | TGCAGCGTTGAAGAGCCGGGACTAGCGGGGGGGGTCCAAGAGACCCAGTACTTC | CSVEEPGLAGGVQETQYF
NA | few | TRBJ2-5 | TRBV20-1 | TGCAGTGCTAGAGATACCCGGGGCACCCAAGAGACCCAGTACTTC | CSARDTRGTQETQYF
NA | NA | TRBJ2-7 | TRBV21-1 | TGTGCCAGCAGCAATCTTCAGGGTAGCTCCTACGAGCAGTACTTC | CASSNLQGSSYEQYF
TRBD2 | NA | TRBJ2-7 | TRBV29-1 | TGCAGCGTTCAGACTAGCGGGGGCTCCTACGAGCAGTACTTC | CSVQTSGGSYEQYF
NA | few | TRBJ2-7 | TRBV18 | TGTGCCAGCTCACAGGGACAATCAGGCGAGCAGTACTTC | CASSQGQSGEQYF
TRBD2 | NA | TRBJ2-3 | TRBV7-2 | TGTGCCAGCAGCTTGACTAGCACTACGGGGGAGTATTTT | CASSLTSTTGEYF
TRBD2 | NA | TRBJ2-5 | TRBV5-4 | TGTGCCAGCAGCCGGCGTAGGGGAGCGGGGGTAGAGACCCAGTACTTC | CASSRRRGAGVETQYF
TRBD1 | NA | TRBJ1-4 | TRBV4-2 | TGTGCCAGCAGCCAAGAACACAGGGGAAATAAGAAACTGTTTTTT | CASSQEHRGNKKLFF
TRBD1 | NA | TRBJ2-5 | TRBV20-1 | TGCAGTGCTAGATCTGTGACAGGGGAAGAGACCCAGTACTTC | CSARSVTGEETQYF
TRBD1 | once | TRBJ2-1 | TRBV4-1 | TGCGCCAGCAGCCGACTCCGGGACAGCTCCTACAATGAGCAGTTCTTC | CASSRLRDSSYNEQFF
NA | NA | TRBJ1-3 | TRBV20-1 | TGCAGTGCTAGAGAGACAGCCGCTGGAACCACCATATATTTT | CSARETAAGTTIYF
TRBD2 | many | TRBJ2-5 | TRBV20-1 | TGCAGTGTTCGTACAGCCGGGACTAGCGGAAAAGAGACCCAGTACTTC | CSVRTAGTSGKETQYF
NA | NA | TRBJ1-5 | TRBV25-1 | TGTGCCAGCAGTGAAGGTTATTCCGGCAATCAGCCCCAGCATTTT | CASSEGYSGNQPQHF
NA | few | TRBJ2-7 | TRBV4-1 | TGCGCCAGCAGCCAAGTTGGGGGCTCCTACGAGCAGTACTTC | CASSQVGGSYEQYF
TRBD1 | NA | TRBJ2-1 | TRBV5-1 | TGCGCCAGCACCCGGGACAGGGGGCGGTACAATGAGCAGTTCTTC | CASTRDRGRYNEQFF
NA | NA | TRBJ1-1 | TRBV5-1 | TGCGCCAGCAGCTTGGTGACAGGCATGGACACTGAAGCTTTCTTT | CASSLVTGMDTEAFF
NA | few | TRBJ1-5 | TRBV18 | TGTGCCAGCTCACCACCAGGCAATCAGCCCCAGCATTTT | CASSPPGNQPQHF
NA | NA | TRBJ2-2 | TRBV11-1 | TGTGCCAGCAGCACAAAGATGGGGCAGGTCCTAAGTGTTACCGGGGAGCTGTTTTTT | CASSTKMGQVLSVTGELFF
NA | NA | TRBJ2-5 | TRBV19 | TGTGCCAGTAGTATCCCGTGGGGGGAGACCCAGTACTTC | CASSIPWGETQYF
TRBD1 | NA | TRBJ2-7 | TRBV10-2 | TGCGCCAGCAGTGAGTACGGACAGGGGCCATCCTACGAGCAGTACTTC | CASSEYGQGPSYEQYF
NA | NA | TRBJ1-5 | TRBV10-2 | TGCGCCAGCAGTGGAATGACAGAAAATCAGCCCCAGCATTTT | CASSGMTENQPQHF
NA | NA | TRBJ2-3 | TRBV10-1 | TGCGCCAGCAGTGAGCGGGTTACAGATACGCAGTATTTT | CASSERVTDTQYF
TRBD2 | NA | TRBJ2-1 | TRBV4-1 | TGCGCCAGCAGCCAGGGGACTAGCTACTACAATGAGCAGTTCTTC | CASSQGTSYYNEQFF
NA | NA | TRBJ2-1 | TRBV5-1 | TGCGCCAGCAGTCCCGTGAGCGGATCCTACAATGAGCAGTTCTTC | CASSPVSGSYNEQFF
NA | NA | TRBJ2-5 | TRBV15 | TGTGCCACCAGCTACCGGAGTGCAACAGAGACCCAGTACTTC | CATSYRSATETQYF
NA | NA | TRBJ2-1 | TRBV18 | TGTGCCAGCTCACCCGGCGAGATGAAGTTCTTC | CASSPGEMKFF
TRBD1 | few | TRBJ2-3 | TRBV5-1 | TGCGCCAGCAGACCGGGACAGACCACAGATACGCAGTATTTT | CASRPGQTTDTQYF
NA | NA | TRBJ2-5 | TRBV6-6 | TGTGCCAGCAGTTACTTGTGGCAGCAAGAGACCCAGTACTTC | CASSYLWQQETQYF
NA | NA | TRBJ1-6 | TRBV27 | TGTGCCAGCAGTTTATTGGCACAGGTCTATAATTCACCCCTCCACTTT | CASSLLAQVYNSPLHF
TRBD2 | NA | TRBJ2-3 | TRBV27 | TGTGCCAGCAGTCCAAGACTAGCGGGGTTAGATACGCAGTATTTT | CASSPRLAGLDTQYF
NA | NA | TRBJ2-5 | TRBV7-2 | TGTGCCAGCAGCTTAAGGGAGGCCCGAGAGACCCAGTACTTC | CASSLREARETQYF
TRBD1 | NA | TRBJ2-6 | TRBV11-2 | TGTGCCAGCAGCTTCGGGACAGGGACGTCTGGGGCCAACGTCCTGACTTTC | CASSFGTGTSGANVLTF
NA | NA | TRBJ2-7 | TRBV12-3/TRBV12-4 | TGTGCCAGCACCACGTGGAGCTCCTACAATGAGCAGTACTTC | CASTTWSSYNEQYF
NA | NA | TRBJ2-3 | TRBV20-1 | TGCAGTGCTAGAGATAGAGATCAAGGGGCGGGAAATACGCAGTATTTT | CSARDRDQGAGNTQYF
TRBD1 | few | TRBJ2-5 | TRBV12-3/TRBV12-4 | TGTGCCAGCACTAGACAGGGGTCGGGAGAGACCCAGTACTTC | CASTRQGSGETQYF
TRBD2 | NA | TRBJ2-5 | TRBV3-1 | TGTGCCAGCAGCCAGAATAGCGGGGGACCACAAGAGACCCAGTACTTC | CASSQNSGGPQETQYF
NA | NA | TRBJ2-1 | TRBV28 | TGTGCCAGCAGTTTCCGCAGGCCCGGGGAGCAGTTCTTC | CASSFRRPGEQFF
TRBD1 | large | TRBJ2-7 | TRBV20-1 | TGCAGTGCCCAACGAGCGAGGGGGCCCCTCGAGCAGTACTTC | CSAQRARGPLEQYF